The present T cell receptor (beta chain) was sequenced within a study of OX40 agonist ivuxolimab in advanced cancers. J gave up 2 bases and V 3 bases, and 6 bases lay outside the gene matches. Germline CDR1 and CDR2: KGHSH and LQKENI. This CDR3 has 15 amino acids. Blood got drawn at baseline, again on cycle 4 day 1, and then on cycle 7 day 1. Assay used: immunoSEQ multiplex PCR; TCRdb lists only in-frame clones, some missing. The sample carries about 50,000 clones, about 80% recorded once. The chain couples TRBV18 to TRBJ2-7, with TRBD1 identical over 8 bases. The receptor was isolated from an adult with an advanced solid tumor such as melanoma, head and neck, liver or kidney cancer. The source material was CD4+ or CD8+ T cells sorted from blood, sampled in a trial of the OX40 agonist ivuxolimab. The CDR3 DNA reads TGTGCCAGCTCACCCGGACCGGGACAGGCCTACGAGCAGTACTTC. It encodes CASSPGPGQAYEQYF.